This T cell receptor (beta chain) was recorded in a study of beta chain features in type 1 diabetes. By way of CD45RO/CCR7/CD25/CD127/CD95/CD27, the CD4+ regulatory, stem cell-like memory, central memory and naive cells were sorted. Isolated RNA was reverse transcribed in full, so expressed TCRB transcripts were sequenced. The repertoire was sequenced with immunoSEQ multiplex PCR; TCRdb's copy has only in-frame clones and lacks some. Among 200,000 to 250,000 clones listed, about 10% were seen once. This clone showed up just a few times. Its antigen is still unknown. Trimming took 11 bases from V and 7 from J; bases not matched to a gene: 7. Germline CDR1 SNHLY, CDR2 FYNNEI. The CDR3 is made up of 13 amino acids. Whole-study results and caveats: TCRB repertoires of naive, central memory and Treg cells appeared more similar among patients than among healthy donors. Equally in patients and controls, shorter templates might have been favored by PCR.

This receptor was identified in a young woman in good health. The sequenced sample was naive CD4+ T cells from blood. The chain is built from TRBV2 and TRBJ1-5; 11 bases are shared with TRBD1. The CDR3 sequence is CASRDRGGQPQHF. CDR3 DNA: TGTGCCTCCCGGGACAGGGGGGGGCAGCCCCAGCATTTT.